This paragraph reports one T cell receptor (beta chain). Its antigen is not identified. Time point in this sample: week 47, end of study. A single vaccine dose contained 300 ug of mutant IDH1 20-mer peptide, and topical imiquimod was used with it. This entry belongs to a study of a mutant IDH1 vaccine in newly diagnosed glioma. This CDR3 is built from 15 residues. Germline CDR1 reads ENHRY; CDR2 reads SYGVKD. The V and J ends lost 3 bases and 0 bases respectively, with 8 bases between them. Sequencing was performed with immunoSEQ multiplex PCR; in TCRdb, only in-frame clones are kept and a portion is missing. The sample consists of 50,000 to 70,000 clones, roughly four fifths of them appearing once.

The specimen comprised PBMCs, sampled from a glioma patient whose treatment included an IDH1 peptide vaccine. This TCR was sampled from a woman in her 50s with glioma. The chain links TRBV10-3 to TRBJ2-2; a possible D gene is TRBD1 (5 bases). CDR3 residues: CAISERGSNTGELFF. Here the CDR3 DNA reads TGTGCCATCAGTGAAAGGGGTTCGAACACCGGGGAGCTGTTTTTT.